The rows below give T cell receptor beta chains drawn from one sample of a study of cytomegalovirus exposure and HLA in healthy donors. Profiling relied on immunoSEQ multiplex PCR, and the TCRdb table lists in-frame clones only, not all of them. The sample lists about 130,000 clones, 80% seen once, with 3% to 4% in the top ten. The sample taken for sequencing was PBMCs. Receptor source: a male donor in good health and CMV-seronegative. The CDR3 runs from the conserved cysteine through the conserved F or W. Each record gives: clone size, D gene, V gene, J gene, CDR3 DNA, CDR3 protein. A D gene is named only where the DNA matches it firmly. Some rows mark clone size as missing; the rest say once, few, many or name a class of expanded clone.

size: -
D: TRBD2
V: TRBV7-2
J: TRBJ2-2
DNA: TGTGCCAGCAGCTTGGCGGGGGTAGTGGCCGGGGAGCTGTTTTTT
CDR3: CASSLAGVVAGELFF

size: few
D: -
V: TRBV6-5
J: TRBJ1-5
DNA: TGTGCCAGCAGTTACTCGGCGGGGGCGGGTCAGCCCCAGCATTTT
CDR3: CASSYSAGAGQPQHF

size: few
D: TRBD1
V: TRBV5-1
J: TRBJ2-2
DNA: TGCGCCAGCAGCGGGACAGGGGGATTAGCCGGGGAGCTGTTTTTT
CDR3: CASSGTGGLAGELFF

size: few
D: TRBD1
V: TRBV7-9
J: TRBJ2-7
DNA: TGTGCCAGCACCCCTAGGGTCCTGCCCCGGGACAGGGGCCACGAGCAGTACTTC
CDR3: CASTPRVLPRDRGHEQYF

size: once
D: TRBD2
V: TRBV5-1
J: TRBJ2-1
DNA: TGCGCCAGCAGCTTGGACGGGACTAGCGGGGGGCTAGGGCAGTTCTTC
CDR3: CASSLDGTSGGLGQFF

size: -
D: TRBD1
V: TRBV10-3
J: TRBJ2-7
DNA: TGTGCCATCAGTGAGGGGCCCAGGGGGAAAAACAACTTCTCCTACGAGCAGTACTTC
CDR3: CAISEGPRGKNNFSYEQYF

size: -
D: -
V: TRBV7-2
J: TRBJ2-6
DNA: TGTGCCAGCAGCTTAGTCGGGGGTACTGGGGCCAACGTCCTGACTTTC
CDR3: CASSLVGGTGANVLTF

size: -
D: TRBD2
V: TRBV10-3
J: TRBJ2-7
DNA: TGTGCCATCAGGGTCTTACGGGGGGTATTCTACGAGCAGTACTTC
CDR3: CAIRVLRGVFYEQYF

size: -
D: -
V: TRBV7-9
J: TRBJ2-2
DNA: TGTGCCAGCATCTTTTCCGGGGTGTCCGGGGAGCTGTTTTTT
CDR3: CASIFSGVSGELFF

size: -
D: -
V: TRBV2
J: TRBJ2-4
DNA: TGTGCCAGCAGTGAACTTCCTCTTCTAGCCAAAAACATTCAGTACTTC
CDR3: CASSELPLLAKNIQYF

size: few
D: -
V: TRBV9
J: TRBJ2-3
DNA: TGTGCCAGCAGCGTAGGGGGAGTCCACACAGATACGCAGTATTTT
CDR3: CASSVGGVHTDTQYF

size: -
D: TRBD1
V: TRBV28
J: TRBJ2-7
DNA: TGTGCCAGCAGTCTCTACGGGACAGGAGCCTACGAGCAGTACTTC
CDR3: CASSLYGTGAYEQYF

size: -
D: TRBD1
V: TRBV15
J: TRBJ1-5
DNA: TGTGCCACCAACGCCTACAGGGGAAATCAGCCCCAGCATTTT
CDR3: CATNAYRGNQPQHF

size: -
D: TRBD1
V: TRBV5-1
J: TRBJ1-4
DNA: TGCGCCAGCAGCCAGATGGGACAGACTAATGAAAAACTGTTTTTT
CDR3: CASSQMGQTNEKLFF

size: -
D: TRBD2
V: TRBV30
J: TRBJ2-2
DNA: TGTGCCTGTTCCCCGGGGAGGGTTGGCACCGGGGAGCTGTTTTTT
CDR3: CACSPGRVGTGELFF

size: -
D: TRBD1
V: TRBV28
J: TRBJ2-1
DNA: TGTGCCAGCAGTTTTTTGGACAGGGGGCTCAACTCCTACAATGAGCAGTTCTTC
CDR3: CASSFLDRGLNSYNEQFF

size: -
D: -
V: TRBV14
J: TRBJ2-1
DNA: TGTGCCAGCAGCCCCGACATCGAGCAGTTCTTC
CDR3: CASSPDIEQFF

size: -
D: -
V: TRBV5-4
J: TRBJ1-1
DNA: TGTGCCAGCAGCTTGCCCGGGATGGGCACTGAAGCTTTCTTT
CDR3: CASSLPGMGTEAFF

size: -
D: -
V: TRBV5-1
J: TRBJ2-6
DNA: TGCGCCAGCAAGGAGGGTGCTGGGGCCAACGTCCTGACTTTC
CDR3: CASKEGAGANVLTF

size: -
D: -
V: TRBV5-5
J: TRBJ1-1
DNA: TGTGCCAGCAGTCTCCAACACCAGAACACTGAAGCTTTCTTT
CDR3: CASSLQHQNTEAFF

size: -
D: TRBD1
V: TRBV19
J: TRBJ1-5
DNA: TGTGCCACCCGGACAGGGGGATTGGGGGGGCCCCAGCATTTT
CDR3: CATRTGGLGGPQHF

size: -
D: -
V: TRBV7-2
J: TRBJ2-3
DNA: TGTGCCAGCGGGAGGCTTAGCACAGATACGCAGTATTTT
CDR3: CASGRLSTDTQYF

size: -
D: TRBD2
V: TRBV11-2
J: TRBJ2-7
DNA: TGTGCCAGCAGCTTATATAAAGGTGTGCTAGCGGGCGTGTACGAGCAGTACTTC
CDR3: CASSLYKGVLAGVYEQYF

size: -
D: TRBD1
V: TRBV6-5
J: TRBJ1-6
DNA: TGTGCCAGCAGTAAGACAGGGAAGGGGGATTCATCCCTCCACTTT
CDR3: CASSKTGKGDSSLHF

size: -
D: TRBD1
V: TRBV7-3
J: TRBJ2-3
DNA: TGTGCCAGCAGCAGCCGGACAGGGCTTAGCACAGATACGCAGTATTTT
CDR3: CASSSRTGLSTDTQYF

size: -
D: TRBD2
V: TRBV5-1
J: TRBJ2-1
DNA: TGCGCCAGCAGCTTGGCCTGGAGCGGGAGTGAGCAGTTCTTC
CDR3: CASSLAWSGSEQFF